The clone carrying this T cell receptor beta chain was counted only a few times. Its antigen is unknown. During its preparation, the TCRbeta library received unique molecular identifiers. TCRdb used MiXCR to reprocess the PCR reads, holding one entry per CDR3 protein. The sample has some 600,000 distinct CDR3 sequences, approximately 13% seen once. CDR1 SGHTA and CDR2 FQGNSA come from the germline V gene. There are 17 residues in the CDR3. J lost 1 base, V lost 5 bases, and 12 bases had no gene match. This sample was taken from a study of T-cell reconstitution after alpha-beta-depleted transplantation in children. Study-wide results and caveats: Several hundred graft clones that had expanded were reportedly the source of alpha-beta T cells about two months after transplant. T-cell numbers and diversity one year post-transplant derived largely from freshly generated T cells. From surviving recipient T cells and thymic progenitors came the high day-60 TCRbeta diversity observed in some patients.

The rearrangement links TRBV7-2 to TRBJ2-3; 7 bases are a match to TRBD2. This material consisted of PBMCs, mostly from graft donor cells, taken 360 days after TCRalphabeta/CD19-depleted stem cell transplant. The sequence derives from a male patient between 5 and 17 years old who had a stem cell transplant for acute myeloid leukemia, so the T cells may come from the graft donor. CDR3: CASSLLLGSGRTDTQYF. CDR3 bases: TGTGCCAGCAGCCTTCTCCTAGGTAGCGGGCGCACAGATACGCAGTATTTT. Based on the CDR3 plus reference TRBV7-2 and TRBJ2-3, the full variable domain is GAGVSQSPSNKVTEKGKDVELRCDPISGHTALYWYRQSLGQGLEFLIYFQGNSAPDKSGLPSDRFSAERTGGSVSTLTIQRTQQEDSAVYLCASSLLLGSGRTDTQYFGPGTRLTVL.